A single T cell receptor (beta chain) is shown here with its context. Sequencing relied on a cDNA template that was reverse transcribed from extracted RNA. Generated by immunoSEQ multiplex PCR, the TCRdb table keeps only in-frame clones and is missing some. There are 200,000 to 250,000 clones in the sample; about 68% occur only once, and approximately 1.2% lies in the top ten. This sample was included in a study of CD8+ T cells in alopecia areata. The V gene lost 0 bases and the J gene lost 0 bases, with 4 bases spanning the gap. The CDR3 has 14 residues. Germline V gene sequence: CDR1 SGHRS, CDR2 YFSETQ.

The V call is TRBV5-1, the J call TRBJ2-1; D gene uncertain. Here the sequenced sample was CD4+ T cells sorted from blood, taken at week 0. This clonotype was obtained from a human donor with alopecia areata. The CDR3 protein is CASSLGDSYNEQFF. CDR3 DNA sequence: TGCGCCAGCAGCTTGGGGGACTCCTACAATGAGCAGTTCTTC.